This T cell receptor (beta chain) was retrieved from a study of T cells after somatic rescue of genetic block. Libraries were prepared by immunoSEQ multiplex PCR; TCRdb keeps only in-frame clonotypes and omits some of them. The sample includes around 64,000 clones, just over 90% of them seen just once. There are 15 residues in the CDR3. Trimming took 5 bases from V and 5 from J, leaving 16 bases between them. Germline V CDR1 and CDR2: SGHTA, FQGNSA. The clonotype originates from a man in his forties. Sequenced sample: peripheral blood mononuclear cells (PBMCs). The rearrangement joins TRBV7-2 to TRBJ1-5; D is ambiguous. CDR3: CASSARGGWDQPQHF. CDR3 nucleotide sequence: TGTGCCAGCAGCGCTCGTGGAGGGTGGGATCAGCCCCAGCATTTT.